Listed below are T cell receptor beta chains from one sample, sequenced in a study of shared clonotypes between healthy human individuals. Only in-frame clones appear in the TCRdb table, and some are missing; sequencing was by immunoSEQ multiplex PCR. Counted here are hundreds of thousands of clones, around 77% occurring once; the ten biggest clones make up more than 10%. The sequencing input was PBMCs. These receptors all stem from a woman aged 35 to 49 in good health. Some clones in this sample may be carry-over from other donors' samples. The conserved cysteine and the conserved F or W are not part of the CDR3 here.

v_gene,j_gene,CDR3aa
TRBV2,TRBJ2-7,ASSGRQGVDEQY
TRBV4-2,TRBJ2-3,ASNKLAGVTDTQY
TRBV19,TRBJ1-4,ASSIDKQKLF
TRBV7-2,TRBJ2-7,ASSSLTTRAYEQY
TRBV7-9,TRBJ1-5,ASSLSLGGGPLSNQPQH
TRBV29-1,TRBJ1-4,SVTKGEKLF
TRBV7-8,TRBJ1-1,ASSSTGRTEAF
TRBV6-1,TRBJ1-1,ASRPTGRRTEAF
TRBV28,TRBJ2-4,ASSSSGTGENIQY
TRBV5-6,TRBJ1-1,ASSPRGAWIEAF
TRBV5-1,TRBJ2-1,ASSFDFSSYNEQF
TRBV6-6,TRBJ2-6,ASIGSVSGANVLT
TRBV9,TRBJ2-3,ASSGGHSTDTQY
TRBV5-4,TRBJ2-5,ASSKRTGAQETQY
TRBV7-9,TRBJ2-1,ASTFPGGDHEQF
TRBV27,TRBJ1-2,ASTGFGGSYGYT
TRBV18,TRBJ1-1,ASSPQRAGLRTEAF
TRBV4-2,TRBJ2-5,ASSQGLAGGQETQY
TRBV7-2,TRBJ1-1,ASSVWDSTEAF
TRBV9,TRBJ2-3,ASSPDSSDTQY
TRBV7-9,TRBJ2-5,ASSPAGETQY
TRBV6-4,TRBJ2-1,ASSDGPRGTYEQF
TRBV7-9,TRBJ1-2,ASSLDRTGDYGYT
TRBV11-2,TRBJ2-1,ASSSGLPSQF
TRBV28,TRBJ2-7,ASSLILGGRTSYEQY
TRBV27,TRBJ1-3,ASSLPGQGQGAGNTIY
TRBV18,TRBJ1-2,ASSLTGPTGYT
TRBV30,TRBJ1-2,AWSLTGGIYGYT
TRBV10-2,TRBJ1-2,ASSTDSNYGYT
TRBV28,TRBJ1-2,ASSSGNYGYT
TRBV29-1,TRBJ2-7,SALAGAISEQY
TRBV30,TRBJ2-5,AWSVGGTARTQY
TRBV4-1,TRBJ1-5,ASSQGHLSNQPQH
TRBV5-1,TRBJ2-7,ASSPNSGDYEQY